The 27 T cell receptor beta chains given below trace back to one sample, sequenced in a study of shared clonotypes between healthy human individuals. The assay was immunoSEQ multiplex PCR, and TCRdb's table has in-frame clones only and misses some. The data hold roughly 2 million clones, with about 94% observed a single time. Sequenced sample: naive CD4+ T cells sorted from blood. Subset given: CD45RA+ positively selected. Source of these receptors: a man younger than 35 in good health.

This chain joins TRBV5-4 and TRBJ1-6, with D hard to call. The germline V gene encodes CDR1 SGHNT and CDR2 YYREEE (reference sequence). The CDR3 totals 13 residues. V was cut by 9 bases and J by 8 bases, with 15 bases left in between. CDR3 DNA sequence: TGTGCCACCAGATTACCGGGAGATTCACCCCTCCACTTT. As protein: CATRLPGDSPLHF.

As regards this clone: Other DNA sequences of this sample code for an identical CDR3. The chain uses TRBV6-1 and TRBJ1-4; D not certain. The length of the CDR3 is 14 residues. V lost 1 base to trimming and J lost 7 bases, with 10 bases between them. CDR1 and CDR2 (germline): MNHNS, SASEGT. The CDR3 bases are TGTGCCAGCAGTGAAGGAGGATTGGGTGAAAAACTGTTTTTT. Translated: CASSEGGLGEKLFF.

The gene calls are TRBV5-1 and TRBJ2-5; no reliable D call. V gave up 1 base and J gave up 5 bases, with 6 bases separating them. In germline, CDR1 is SGHRS, CDR2 YFSETQ. This CDR3 has 12 amino acids. CDR3 coding DNA: TGCGCCAGCAGCTTGTGGCAGGAGACCCAGTACTTC. Its translation: CASSLWQETQYF.

The chain links TRBV5-1 to TRBJ2-7; D unresolved. Germline assignment: CDR1 SGHRS and CDR2 YFSETQ. The V end lost 3 bases, the J end lost 5 bases, and 18 bases lay between the germline ends. This CDR3 region has 15 residues. The DNA of the CDR3 is TGCGCCAGCAGCTACGCCGGGCCACTGGCCCACGAGCAGTACTTC. Encoded protein: CASSYAGPLAHEQYF.

The genes are TRBV30 and TRBJ1-6, with D maybe TRBD1 (6 bases). V was shortened by 3 bases and J by 0 bases, with 15 bases between the two germline ends. Germline-derived CDR1 and CDR2 are GTSNPN and SVGIG (reference sequence). The CDR3 length is 17 residues. This CDR3 reads CAWRKGRGSSYNSPLHF. DNA of the CDR3: TGTGCCTGGAGAAAAGGCAGGGGAAGCTCCTATAATTCACCCCTCCACTTT.

With regard to this clone: This sample includes further DNA sequences coding for the same CDR3. This sequence joins TRBV5-6 and TRBJ1-2, with TRBD1 matching over 7 bases. In germline, CDR1 is SGHDT, CDR2 YYEEEE. Trimming at V came to 0 bases and at J to 4 bases, leaving 3 bases not matched to a gene. The CDR3 sequence is 14 residues long. The DNA for the CDR3 is TGTGCCAGCAGCTTGGGACAGGGAGGCTATGGCTACACCTTC. Protein sequence: CASSLGQGGYGYTF.

This clone was observed a single time. Other DNA sequences in this specimen translate into the identical CDR3. V and J are TRBV6-6 and TRBJ1-1; TRBD1 might be the D (5 bases). This CDR3 is built from 15 residues. V was shortened by 6 bases and J by 2 bases, with 16 bases between the two germline ends. Germline values: CDR1 MNHNY, CDR2 SVGAGI (reference sequence). CDR3 sequence: CASSPRGQGNTEAFF. CDR3 bases: TGTGCCAGCAGCCCACGAGGGCAGGGAAACACTGAAGCTTTCTTT.

The chain has TRBV19 and TRBJ1-5; 8 nucleotides agree with TRBD1. The V gene end was trimmed by 5 bases and the J gene end by 6 bases; junction bases not matched to a gene: 6. CDR1 is LNHDA and CDR2 is SQIVND in the germline V gene (reference sequence). This CDR3 is 14 amino acids long. Written as DNA, the CDR3 is TGTGCCAGTAGTCTTGGACAGGGCGGTCAGCCCCAGCATTTT. As protein: CASSLGQGGQPQHF. The complete variable domain, with remaining parts taken from reference TRBV19 and TRBJ1-5, reads DGGITQSPKYLFRKEGQNVTLSCEQNLNHDAMYWYRQDPGQGLRLIYYSQIVNDFQKGDIAEGYSVSREKKESFPLTVTSAQKNPTAFYLCASSLGQGGQPQHFGDGTRLSIL.

A note on this clone: This sample also contains other DNA sequences that code for the same CDR3. This chain connects TRBV5-1 to TRBJ2-1, with D tentatively TRBD1 (5 bases). The V gene's germline CDR1 is SGHRS and CDR2 YFSETQ. With 0 bases removed from V and 4 bases from J, the gap between germline ends came to 8 bases. The CDR3 has 14 residues. This chain's CDR3 is CASSLGQGYNEQFF. Here the CDR3 DNA reads TGCGCCAGCAGCTTGGGTCAGGGTTACAATGAGCAGTTCTTC.

The rearrangement joins TRBV15 to TRBJ2-7; the match to TRBD1 covers 12 bases. Per germline, CDR1 LNHNV and CDR2 YYDKDF (reference sequence). The junction had 6 bases not matched to a gene; V was cut back by 1 base and J by 5 bases. There are 16 residues in the CDR3. The CDR3 is CATSRAGTGGFNEQYF. In DNA, the CDR3 is TGTGCCACCAGCAGAGCCGGGACAGGGGGCTTCAACGAGCAGTACTTC.

The rearrangement joins TRBV5-6 to TRBJ1-6; the match to TRBD1 covers 9 bases. This CDR3 contains 14 residues. Per germline, CDR1 SGHDT and CDR2 YYEEEE. V dropped 0 bases and J dropped 9; count of bases not matched to a gene: 1. The CDR3 spells CASSLDRGPSPLHF. CDR3 sequence (DNA): TGTGCCAGCAGCTTGGACAGGGGGCCTTCACCCCTCCACTTT.

The chain couples TRBV11-2 to TRBJ1-1; TRBD1 matches 8 bases. V lost 4 bases and J lost 11; bases outside the gene matches: 9. The CDR3 loop spans 13 amino acids. Germline V gene lookup returns CDR1 SGHAT and CDR2 FQNNGV. The CDR3 spells CASSSTGEFPAFF. The DNA for the CDR3 is TGTGCCAGCAGCTCGACAGGGGAATTTCCGGCTTTCTTT.

Comments on this clone: The same CDR3 arises from other DNA sequences in this sample as well. The chain has TRBV7-9 and TRBJ1-1; D is unclear. V lost 2 bases to trimming and J lost 0 bases, with 7 bases between them. Germline V gives CDR1 SEHNR, CDR2 FQNEAQ (reference sequence). This CDR3 spans 14 amino acids. DNA for the CDR3: TGTGCCAGCAGCTTACGCACACTGAACACTGAAGCTTTCTTT. It codes for CASSLRTLNTEAFF.

The chain has TRBV6-5 and TRBJ2-7, with 7 bases fitting TRBD2. Per the germline V gene, CDR1 is MNHEY and CDR2 is SVGAGI. V shed 8 bases, J shed 2 bases, and the junction held 6 bases outside the gene matches. The CDR3 is 13 residues long. The DNA of the CDR3 is TGTGCCAGCGTCCAAGCGGGGACCTACGAGCAGTACTTC. This gives the protein CASVQAGTYEQYF.

The chain couples TRBV18 to TRBJ2-4, with unresolved D. The germline gives CDR1 KGHSH, CDR2 LQKENI. Trimming cost V 0 bases and J 6 bases, with 9 bases left between them. CDR3 length: 14 residues. The chain's CDR3 is CASSPPNSGNIQYF. The CDR3 DNA follows: TGTGCCAGCTCACCACCGAATTCGGGAAACATTCAGTACTTC.

The rearrangement links TRBV5-4 to TRBJ2-5; weak D call: TRBD2 (7 bases). Germline assignment: CDR1 SGHNT and CDR2 YYREEE (reference sequence). Trimming took off 6 bases at V and 1 base at J, with 13 bases between the two ends. The CDR3 consists of 14 residues. This CDR3 is CASKGGNPQETQYF. The CDR3 DNA sequence: TGTGCCAGCAAGGGGGGGAACCCCCAAGAGACCCAGTACTTC.

The V call is TRBV4-1, the J call TRBJ2-6; D gene unclear. The germline gives CDR1 MGHRA, CDR2 YSYEKL. This CDR3 is 16 amino acids long. Trimming pared 5 bases from V and 0 bases from J, leaving 11 bases between. The CDR3: CASSDLGYSGANVLTF. The CDR3 nucleotides read TGCGCCAGCAGCGACCTCGGCTACTCTGGGGCCAACGTCCTGACTTTC.

Points on this clone: One junction end does not reproduce the germline sequence, and a read error may be involved. This rearrangement joins TRBV7-7 to TRBJ2-5; D gene ambiguous. There are 14 residues in the CDR3. Germline-derived CDR1 and CDR2 are SSHAT and FNYEAQ (reference sequence). CDR3 sequence: CASSSSAHQETQYF. The CDR3 DNA reads as TGTGCTAGCAGCTCATCCGCCCACCAAGAGACCCAGTACTTC.

This chain connects TRBV5-4 to TRBJ2-7, with 8 bases aligning to TRBD2. The junction had 6 bases not matched to a gene; V was cut back by 4 bases and J by 0 bases. The germline V gene has CDR1 SGHNT and CDR2 YYREEE (reference sequence). The length of the CDR3 is 15 residues. CDR3 sequence: CASSGPGLGSYEQYF. DNA of the CDR3: TGTGCCAGCAGCGGTCCGGGACTAGGCTCCTACGAGCAGTACTTC.

The gene calls are TRBV5-4 and TRBJ1-1; D is possibly TRBD1 (6 bases). This CDR3 has 16 residues. Trimming left V 3 bases short and J 4 bases short, with 19 bases between. Germline CDR1 and CDR2: SGHNT and YYREEE (reference sequence). The DNA of the CDR3 is TGTGCCAGCAGCTCCGGGGGCCCGGGCGTGGGCACTGAAGCTTTCTTT. It specifies CASSSGGPGVGTEAFF. Looking up the rest from reference TRBV5-4 and TRBJ1-1 gives the full variable domain: ETGVTQSPTHLIKTRGQQVTLRCSSQSGHNTVSWYQQALGQGPQFIFQYYREEENGRGNFPPRFSGLQFPNYSSELNVNALELDDSALYLCASSSGGPGVGTEAFFGQGTRLTVV.

This clone was found once. This chain connects TRBV25-1 to TRBJ2-2; possibly TRBD1 for D (7 bases). V was cut by 6 bases and J by 9 bases, with 23 bases left in between. CDR1 and CDR2 from the germline V gene are MGHDK and SYGVNS. CDR3 length: 16 amino acids. The CDR3 region is CASSQGGRGAPRELFF. DNA of the CDR3: TGTGCCAGCAGCCAGGGGGGCAGGGGCGCCCCCCGGGAGCTGTTTTTT. The full variable domain, rest sourced from reference TRBV25-1 and TRBJ2-2, is EADIYQTPRYLVIGTGKKITLECSQTMGHDKMYWYQQDPGMELHLIHYSYGVNSTEKGDLSSESTVSRIRTEHFPLTLESARPSHTSQYLCASSQGGRGAPRELFFGEGSRLTVL.

The V gene is TRBV11-3, the J gene TRBJ2-1; 7 bases are shared with TRBD1. The junction had 7 bases not matched to a gene; V was cut back by 0 bases and J by 2 bases. CDR3 length equals 17 residues. Germline CDR1 is SGHNT and CDR2 is YENEEA. The CDR3 spells CASSLDGEGGPYNEQFF. The CDR3 coding sequence is TGTGCCAGCAGCTTAGATGGGGAAGGGGGCCCCTACAATGAGCAGTTCTTC.

Comment on this clone: One end of the junction does not line up with germline, which may come from a read error. The chain recombines TRBV10-2 with TRBJ1-2, with a tentative D call TRBD1 (5 bases). This CDR3 contains 11 residues. Germline CDR1 reads WSHSY; CDR2 reads SAAADI. The CDR3 loop is CASSELGTPKF. The CDR3 DNA reads as TGCGCCAGCAGTGAGCTAGGGACGCCTAAATTC.

The chain is built from TRBV9 and TRBJ1-3; 7 bases align to TRBD1. In germline, CDR1 is SGDLS, CDR2 YYNGEE. The CDR3 loop spans 15 amino acids. V lost 0 bases, J lost 4 bases, and 4 bases stayed unmatched. The CDR3 region is CASSVGDREGNTIYF. The DNA for the CDR3 is TGTGCCAGCAGCGTAGGTGACAGGGAGGGAAACACCATATATTTT.

The rearrangement links TRBV7-9 to TRBJ1-1, with unresolved D. The CDR3 length is 15 residues. CDR1 is SEHNR and CDR2 is FQNEAQ in the germline V gene (reference sequence). The germline V and J ends were trimmed by 5 bases and 2 bases, with 15 bases remaining between them. CDR3 sequence: CASSPTGTANTEAFF. CDR3 in DNA: TGTGCCAGCAGCCCCACGGGAACAGCAAACACTGAAGCTTTCTTT. The variable domain in full, completed from reference TRBV7-9 and TRBJ1-1, reads DTGVSQNPRHKITKRGQNVTFRCDPISEHNRLYWYRQTLGQGPEFLTYFQNEAQLEKSRLLSDRFSAERPKGSFSTLEIQRTEQGDSAMYLCASSPTGTANTEAFFGQGTRLTVV.

This clone has just one count. The CDR3 bases are TGTGCCAGCTCACCACCTACCCGAGGTAGCGGGAGTTCGAATGAGCAGTTCTTC. This codes for CASSPPTRGSGSSNEQFF. V usage is TRBV18 and J usage is TRBJ2-1; TRBD2 matches at 9 bases. This CDR3 has 18 residues. CDR1 and CDR2 (germline): KGHSH, LQKENI. Losses at the gene ends were 0 bases for V and 7 bases for J; bases not matched to a gene: 13. The full variable domain, its missing parts supplied by reference TRBV18 and TRBJ2-1, is NAGVMQNPRHLVRRRGQEARLRCSPMKGHSHVYWYRQLPEEGLKFMVYLQKENIIDESGMPKERFSAEFPKEGPSILRIQQVVRGDSAAYFCASSPPTRGSGSSNEQFFGPGTRLTVL.

This chain uses TRBV13 with TRBJ2-7, with 10 bases identical to TRBD2. The CDR3 totals 18 residues. Germline V gene lookup returns CDR1 PRHDT and CDR2 FYEKMQ (reference sequence). Trimming at V came to 8 bases and at J to 7 bases, leaving 23 bases not matched to a gene. As DNA, the CDR3 is TGTGCCAGCTCCTTAACCCCCGGACTAGCGGCCTACTCCTTTGAGCAGTACTTC. Encoded protein: CASSLTPGLAAYSFEQYF.